This TCR beta chain was recovered during a study of blood T cells in healthy people across ages. About the study: The template switching approach captured approximately one barcoded beta molecule for every two T cells.

This CDR3 has 14 residues. Looked up from germline, CDR1 is SGHAT and CDR2 is FQNNGV. V lost 5 bases, J lost 7 bases, and 17 bases lay in between. Primed by a sample-barcoded 5' primer and a J-beta primer mix, a second PCR proceeded for about 6 to 11 cycles. A single record per CDR3 protein comes from TCRdb applying MiXCR to the 5' RACE reads. The sample shows about 680,000 distinct CDR3 sequences, about 52% of them seen only once. Study results and caveats: Changes seen in expanded clonotypes were possibly confounded by donor CMV status left unknown.

Each donor gave approximately 9.5 milliliters of peripheral blood. About this clonotype: Its antigen is as yet unknown.

The chain carries TRBV11-2 and TRBJ1-1; D perhaps matches TRBD1 (5 bases). This sequence was found in a woman aged 60-75 years in good health. The specimen was blood. The CDR3: CASSRTQTGLEAFF. The CDR3 DNA reads as TGTGCCAGCAGCCGGACTCAAACAGGACTTGAAGCTTTCTTT.